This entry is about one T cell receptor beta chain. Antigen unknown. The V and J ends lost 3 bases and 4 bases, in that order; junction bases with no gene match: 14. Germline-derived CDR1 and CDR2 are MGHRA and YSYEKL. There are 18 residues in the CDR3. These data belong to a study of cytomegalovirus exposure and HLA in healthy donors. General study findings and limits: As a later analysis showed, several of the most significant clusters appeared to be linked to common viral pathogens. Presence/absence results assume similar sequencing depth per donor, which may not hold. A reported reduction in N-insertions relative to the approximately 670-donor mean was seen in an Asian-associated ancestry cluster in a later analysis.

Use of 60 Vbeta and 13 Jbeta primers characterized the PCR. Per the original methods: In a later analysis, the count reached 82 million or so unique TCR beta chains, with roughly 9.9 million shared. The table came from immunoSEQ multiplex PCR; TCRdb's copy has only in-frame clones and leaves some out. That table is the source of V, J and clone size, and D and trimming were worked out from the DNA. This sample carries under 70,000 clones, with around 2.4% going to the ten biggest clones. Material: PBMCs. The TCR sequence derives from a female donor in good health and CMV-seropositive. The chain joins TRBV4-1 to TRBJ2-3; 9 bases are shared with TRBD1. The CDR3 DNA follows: TGCGCCAGCAGCCAGAATGCTCCGGGACAGGGCCCTTCAGATACGCAGTATTTT. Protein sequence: CASSQNAPGQGPSDTQYF.